This entry is about one T cell receptor beta chain. Its specificity is not known. Trimming removed 0 bases from V and 0 bases from J, with 9 bases in between. This CDR3 spans 16 amino acids. Germline V gene lookup returns CDR1 MGHRA and CDR2 YSYEKL. The study left out patients who had uncontrolled infection, other autoimmune disease, pregnancy or lactation. Together with thyroid ultrasound, orbital computed tomography, serum thyroxine and TRAb, clinical symptoms were used for diagnoses. This sample is drawn from a study of T cells in Graves' hyperthyroidism and ophthalmopathy. About the research overall: Prior to any treatment, at the point of initial diagnosis, peripheral blood was collected. General observations from the study: Most clonotypes expanded in thyroid above 0.001 were likewise present in blood.

Authors of the study amplified TCR beta CDR3 regions from RNA transcripts. When the TCR CDR3 underwent first-round RT-PCR, the HTBI primer set was used. In TCRdb, the multiplex PCR reads were re-called with MiXCR into one record per CDR3 protein. Here the sample spans about 270,000 distinct CDR3 sequences, about 20% being singletons. Sequencing used blood. V gene TRBV4-1 combines with J gene TRBJ1-5; tentatively, D is TRBD1 (6 bases). The sequence came from a man aged 25-45 years with Graves' ophthalmopathy. CDR3: CASSQEPGHSNQPQHF. DNA for the CDR3: TGCGCCAGCAGCCAAGAACCGGGACATAGCAATCAGCCCCAGCATTTT.